The present entry profiles one T cell receptor beta chain with its context. The target of this receptor is not known. No much larger clone is present one base from it, and per-base qualities are unavailable. What the time point label conveys for this sample: healthy volunteer bleed at 2 weeks. Total RNA was extracted from unfractionated whole blood collected in Tempus Blood RNA tubes. As TCR sequencing controls, a handful of healthy volunteers were used, with blood taken at day 0, 2 weeks and 6 weeks. This sample was taken from a study of human T cells and chemical hapten exposure (dated by TCRdb to 2020 to 2022). Regarding the study in general: Libraries were combined into a pool for sequencing, and differences in TCR yield between samples came mainly from small differences in library volumes within the pool. Each blood RNA sample was used to sequence both TCR alpha and TCR beta chains. This study followed changes in the peripheral blood TCR repertoire in vivo during primary and secondary sensitization of alopecia patients to the hapten diphenylcyclopropenone (DPC).

The library was obtained by RACE. Sequencing was carried out with a NextSeq 500. During library preparation, unique molecular identifiers were attached to individual cDNA molecules so that TCRs could be counted quantitatively and reproducibly. Per the authors' processing: Samples had a median of about 90,000 TCRs, with a range from about 23,224 to 700,000. The Decombinator software suite was used to annotate V, J and CDR3 in the TCR reads. For PS versus PT1 abundance plots, all samples were subsampled to the same number of TCRs (28,000). Expanded TCRs were defined as absent before sensitization and observed at least eight times at the 2-week time point. In TCRdb, the public reads were trimmed at Q25 with fastp and aligned with MiXCR, with productive beta chains retained. Merged by CDR3 protein, the rows form single entries marked with the most common genes and DNA. In this record, the V and J calls reflect TCRdb's handling and not the investigators' own analysis. This sample has some 93,000 distinct CDR3 sequences in its table, and approximately 8.2% of those were observed once. The top ten clones comprise roughly 3.1% of the sample.

Germline trimming: 4 bases from V, 0 bases from J; junction bases outside gene matches: 2. CDR1 ENHRY and CDR2 SYGVKD were looked up in the germline V gene. From its cysteine to its phenylalanine, the CDR3 spans 15 amino acids. The retained sequence is limited to the CDR3, 45 bases, with the frame set at the first base. The research as a whole found: No change with DPC sensitization was found in the number of TCRs above 1 in 1000 frequency, and no evidence of global repertoire structure alterations was found. After repeated subsampling, changes were observed in the strength of the expansion versus patch-test correlation and in the threshold at which the correlation became significant.

The chain links TRBV10-3 with TRBJ2-1; the junction holds 8 bases that match TRBD1. This clonotype was sampled from a female donor in good health. Some clones in this sample may be carry-over from other donors' samples. The sequencing sample was made of whole blood. The CDR3 corresponds to CAISGTGSSYNEQFF. At the DNA level, the sequence is TGTGCCATCAGTGGGACAGGGAGCTCCTACAATGAGCAGTTCTTC.